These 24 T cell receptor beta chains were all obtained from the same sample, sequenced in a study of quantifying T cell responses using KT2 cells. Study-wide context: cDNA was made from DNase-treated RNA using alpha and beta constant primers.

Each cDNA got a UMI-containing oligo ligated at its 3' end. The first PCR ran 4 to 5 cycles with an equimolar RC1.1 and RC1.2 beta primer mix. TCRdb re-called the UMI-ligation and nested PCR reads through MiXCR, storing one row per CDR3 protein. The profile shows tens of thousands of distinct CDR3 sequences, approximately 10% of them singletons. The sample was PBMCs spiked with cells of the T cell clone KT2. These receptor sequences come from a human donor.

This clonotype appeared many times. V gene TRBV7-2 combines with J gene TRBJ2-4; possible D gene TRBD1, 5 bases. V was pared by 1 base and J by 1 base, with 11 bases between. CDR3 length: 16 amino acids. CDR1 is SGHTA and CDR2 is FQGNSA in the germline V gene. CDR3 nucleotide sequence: TGTGCCAGCAGCTTAGAGGCAGGGAAGGCCAAAAACATTCAGTACTTC. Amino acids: CASSLEAGKAKNIQYF.

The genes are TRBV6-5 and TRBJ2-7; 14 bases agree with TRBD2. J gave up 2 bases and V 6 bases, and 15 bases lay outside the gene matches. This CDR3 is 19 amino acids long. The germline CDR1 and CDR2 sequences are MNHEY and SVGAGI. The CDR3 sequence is CASRKTSGRAKLFAYEQYF. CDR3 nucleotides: TGTGCCAGCAGGAAGACTAGCGGGAGGGCAAAACTCTTCGCCTACGAGCAGTACTTC.

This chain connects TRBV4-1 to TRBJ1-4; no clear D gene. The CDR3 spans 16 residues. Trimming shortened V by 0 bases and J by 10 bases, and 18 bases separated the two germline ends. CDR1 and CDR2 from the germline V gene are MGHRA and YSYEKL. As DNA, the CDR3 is TGCGCCAGCAGCCAAGATGACTTGGGCCCCGGAGGAAAACTGTTTTTT. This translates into CASSQDDLGPGGKLFF.

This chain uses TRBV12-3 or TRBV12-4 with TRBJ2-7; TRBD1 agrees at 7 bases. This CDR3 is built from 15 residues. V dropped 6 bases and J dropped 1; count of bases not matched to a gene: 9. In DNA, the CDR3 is TGTGCCAGCAGCCACCGACAGGGTGGTTCCTACGAGCAGTACTTC. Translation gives CASSHRQGGSYEQYF.

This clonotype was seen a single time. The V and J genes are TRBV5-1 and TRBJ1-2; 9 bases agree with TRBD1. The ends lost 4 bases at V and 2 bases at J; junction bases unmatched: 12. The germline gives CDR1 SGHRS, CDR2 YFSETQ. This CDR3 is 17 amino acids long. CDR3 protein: CASSPILGQGENYGYTF. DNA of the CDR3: TGCGCCAGCAGCCCAATCCTGGGACAGGGCGAGAACTATGGCTACACCTTC.

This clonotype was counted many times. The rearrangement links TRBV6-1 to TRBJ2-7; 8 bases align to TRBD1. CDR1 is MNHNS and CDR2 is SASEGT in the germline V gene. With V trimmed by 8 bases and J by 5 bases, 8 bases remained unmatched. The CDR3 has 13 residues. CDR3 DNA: TGTGCCAGCCAAGGACAGGGATCTGACGAGCAGTACTTC. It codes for CASQGQGSDEQYF.

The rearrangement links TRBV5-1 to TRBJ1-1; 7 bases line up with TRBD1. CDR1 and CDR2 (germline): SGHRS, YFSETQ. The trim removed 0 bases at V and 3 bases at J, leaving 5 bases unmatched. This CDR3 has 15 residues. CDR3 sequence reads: CASSLADRDYTEAFF. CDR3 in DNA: TGCGCCAGCAGCTTGGCCGACAGGGACTACACTGAAGCTTTCTTT.

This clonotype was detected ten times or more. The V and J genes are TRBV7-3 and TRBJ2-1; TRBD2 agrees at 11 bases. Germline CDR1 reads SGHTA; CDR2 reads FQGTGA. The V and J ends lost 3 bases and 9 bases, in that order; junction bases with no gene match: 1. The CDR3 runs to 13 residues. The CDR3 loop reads CASSFTSGGEQFF. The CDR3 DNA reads TGTGCCAGCAGCTTTACTAGCGGGGGTGAGCAGTTCTTC.

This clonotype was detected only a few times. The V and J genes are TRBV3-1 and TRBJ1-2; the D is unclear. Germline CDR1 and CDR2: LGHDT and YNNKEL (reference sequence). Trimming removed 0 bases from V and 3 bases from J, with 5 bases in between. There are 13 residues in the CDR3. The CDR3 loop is CASSQDRYYGYTF. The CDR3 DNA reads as TGTGCCAGCAGCCAAGATCGGTACTATGGCTACACCTTC.

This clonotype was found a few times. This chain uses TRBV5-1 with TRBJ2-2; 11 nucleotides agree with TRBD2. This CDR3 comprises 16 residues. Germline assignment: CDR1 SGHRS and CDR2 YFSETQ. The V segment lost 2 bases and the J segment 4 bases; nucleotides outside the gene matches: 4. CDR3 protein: CASSFTSGGFTGELFF. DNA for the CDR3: TGCGCCAGCAGCTTTACTAGCGGGGGATTCACCGGGGAGCTGTTTTTT.

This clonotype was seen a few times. The CDR3 sequence: CASSYEALLNQETQYF. CDR3 DNA: TGTGCCAGCAGTTACGAGGCCCTCTTAAATCAAGAGACCCAGTACTTC. J is TRBJ2-5 and V is TRBV6-2 or TRBV6-3; D remains ambiguous. The CDR3 has 16 amino acids. Trimming took off 2 bases at V and 2 bases at J, with 15 bases between the two ends. The germline V gene encodes CDR1 MNHEY and CDR2 SVGEGT.

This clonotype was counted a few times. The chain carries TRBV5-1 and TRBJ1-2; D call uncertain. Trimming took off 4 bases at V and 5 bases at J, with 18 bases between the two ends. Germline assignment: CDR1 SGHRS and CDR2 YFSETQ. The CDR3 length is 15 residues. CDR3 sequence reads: CASSPGSKGVYGYTF. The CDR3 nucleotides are TGCGCCAGCAGCCCCGGGTCGAAGGGCGTATATGGCTACACCTTC.

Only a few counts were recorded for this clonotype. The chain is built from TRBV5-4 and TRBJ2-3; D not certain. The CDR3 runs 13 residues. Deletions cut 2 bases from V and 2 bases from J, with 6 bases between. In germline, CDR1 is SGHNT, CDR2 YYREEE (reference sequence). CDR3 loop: CASSFGATDTQYF. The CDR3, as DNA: TGTGCCAGCAGCTTTGGAGCCACAGATACGCAGTATTTT.

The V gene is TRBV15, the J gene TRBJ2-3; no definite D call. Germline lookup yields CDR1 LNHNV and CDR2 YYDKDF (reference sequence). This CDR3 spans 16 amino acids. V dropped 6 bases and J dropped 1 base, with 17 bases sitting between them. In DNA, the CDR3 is TGTGCCACCAGTCCAGCCGGGCCTGCCGGCACAGATACGCAGTATTTT. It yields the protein CATSPAGPAGTDTQYF.

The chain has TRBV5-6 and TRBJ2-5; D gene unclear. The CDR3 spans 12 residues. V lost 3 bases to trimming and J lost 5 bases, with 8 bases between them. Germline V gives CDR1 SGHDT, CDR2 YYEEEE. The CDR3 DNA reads TGTGCCAGCAGCTCCCCTGCGGAGACCCAGTACTTC. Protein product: CASSSPAETQYF.

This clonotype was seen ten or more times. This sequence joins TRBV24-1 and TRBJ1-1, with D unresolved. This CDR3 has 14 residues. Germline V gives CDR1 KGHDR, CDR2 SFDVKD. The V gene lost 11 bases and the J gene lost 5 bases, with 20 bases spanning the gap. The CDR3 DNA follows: TGTGCCAACCCGACGGTAGTGAGACGGACTGAAGCTTTCTTT. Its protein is CANPTVVRRTEAFF.

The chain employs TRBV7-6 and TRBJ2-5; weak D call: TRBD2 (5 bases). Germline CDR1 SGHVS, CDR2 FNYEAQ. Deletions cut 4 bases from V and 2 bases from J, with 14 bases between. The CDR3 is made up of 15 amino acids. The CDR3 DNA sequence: TGTGCCAGCAGCTCCCCTAGTACGGGGCAAGAGACCCAGTACTTC. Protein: CASSSPSTGQETQYF.

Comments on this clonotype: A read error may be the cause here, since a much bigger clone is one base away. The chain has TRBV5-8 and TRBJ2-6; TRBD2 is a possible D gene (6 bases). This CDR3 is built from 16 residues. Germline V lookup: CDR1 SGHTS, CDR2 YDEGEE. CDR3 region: CATSFWGDSGANVLTF. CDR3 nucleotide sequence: TGTGCCACCAGCTTCTGGGGGGACTCTGGGGCCAACGTCCTGACTTTC.

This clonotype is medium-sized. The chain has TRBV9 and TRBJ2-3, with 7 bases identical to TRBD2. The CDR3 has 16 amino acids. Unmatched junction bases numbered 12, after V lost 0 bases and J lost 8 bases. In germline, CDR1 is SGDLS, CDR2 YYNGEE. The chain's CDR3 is CASSVESRLAATTQYF. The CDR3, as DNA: TGTGCCAGCAGCGTAGAGAGTAGACTAGCTGCTACTACGCAGTATTTT.

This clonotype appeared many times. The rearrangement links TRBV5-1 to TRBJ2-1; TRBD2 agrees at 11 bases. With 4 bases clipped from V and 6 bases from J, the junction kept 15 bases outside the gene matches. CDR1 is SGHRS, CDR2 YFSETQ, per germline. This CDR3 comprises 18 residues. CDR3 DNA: TGCGCCAGCAGCCTAACCCTTAGCGGGGGGGCCCCGCCCAATGAGCAGTTCTTC. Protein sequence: CASSLTLSGGAPPNEQFF.

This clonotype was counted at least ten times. Here the CDR3 DNA reads TGTGCCAGCTCACCACTCTCGCTCTTGTTTTTGGGGGGCGACGCGTCAGGTAACACTGAAGCTTTCTTT. This sequence encodes CASSPLSLLFLGGDASGNTEAFF. This rearrangement joins TRBV18 to TRBJ1-1; TRBD1 is a possible D gene (6 bases). Germline loops: CDR1 KGHSH, CDR2 LQKENI. The CDR3 consists of 23 residues. V shed 1 base and J shed 2 bases, with 35 bases lying between them.

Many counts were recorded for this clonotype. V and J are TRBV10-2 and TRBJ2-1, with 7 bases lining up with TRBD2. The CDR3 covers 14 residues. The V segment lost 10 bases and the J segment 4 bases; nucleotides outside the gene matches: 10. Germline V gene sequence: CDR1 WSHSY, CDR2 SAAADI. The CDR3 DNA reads TGCGCCACCACCCAGTCGGGAGGATACAATGAGCAGTTCTTC. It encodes CATTQSGGYNEQFF.

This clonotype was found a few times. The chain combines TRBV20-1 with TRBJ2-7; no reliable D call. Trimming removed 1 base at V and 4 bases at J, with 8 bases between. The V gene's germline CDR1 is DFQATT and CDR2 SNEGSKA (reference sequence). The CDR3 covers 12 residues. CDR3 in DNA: TGCAGTGCTAGAGTGGGGTGGTACGAGCAGTACTTC. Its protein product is CSARVGWYEQYF.

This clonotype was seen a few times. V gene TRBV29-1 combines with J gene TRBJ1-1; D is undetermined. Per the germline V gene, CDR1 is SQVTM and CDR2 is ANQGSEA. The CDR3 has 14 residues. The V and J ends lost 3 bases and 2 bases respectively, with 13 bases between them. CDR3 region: CSVDFGDINTEAFF. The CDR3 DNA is TGCAGCGTTGATTTTGGGGATATCAACACTGAAGCTTTCTTT.